The 25 T cell receptor beta chains reported below all come from one sample, sequenced in a study of post-analysis software for immune sequencing data. For these receptors, no antigen is known. Notes on the study in general: Patients used five TRBV segments, including TRBV5-6, TRBV5-1 and TRBV20-1, more often than controls.

Each TCR beta cDNA library carried unique molecular identifiers. TCRdb recomputed calls from the PCR reads with MiXCR, one row per CDR3 protein. The table records roughly 540,000 distinct CDR3 sequences, about a third of them present only once. The sequencing sample was made of blood. These receptors all stem from a girl under 18 with multiple sclerosis.

This clonotype was counted a few times. The chain uses TRBV4-1 and TRBJ2-5; 8 bases are shared with TRBD2. Germline V gene sequence: CDR1 MGHRA, CDR2 YSYEKL. The CDR3 runs to 17 residues. V dropped 1 base and J dropped 5; count of bases not matched to a gene: 12. The CDR3 region has the DNA TGCGCCAGCAGCCAAGGAAGTAGCGGGATGAAGGTCGAGACCCAGTACTTC. As protein: CASSQGSSGMKVETQYF.

The chain's CDR3 is CASSKEGPIGVGSTALESYEQYF. DNA for the CDR3: TGTGCCAGCAGCAAAGAAGGTCCCATAGGAGTAGGTAGCACGGCATTAGAATCCTACGAGCAGTACTTC. This sequence joins TRBV21-1 and TRBJ2-7; the D call in the table, TRBD1, was not verified against the DNA. TRBV21-1 is deemed a pseudogene. The CDR3 is made up of 23 amino acids.

Only a few counts were recorded for this clonotype. CDR3 loop: CATKDPSTDTQYF. In nucleotides, the CDR3 is TGTGCCACCAAAGACCCTAGCACAGATACGCAGTATTTT. The chain carries TRBV24-1 and TRBJ2-3; D is unresolved. The CDR3 is 13 amino acids. The germline V gene encodes CDR1 KGHDR and CDR2 SFDVKD. Between the trimmed V and J ends, which lost 8 bases and 0 bases, there was a span of 8 bases.

The gene calls are TRBV29-1 and TRBJ2-4; D gene ambiguous. Trimming took off 4 bases at V and 13 bases at J, with 8 bases between the two ends. Germline assignment: CDR1 SQVTM and CDR2 ANQGSEA. The CDR3 consists of 9 residues. The CDR3 bases are TGCAGCGTTGGCGATGAGCAGTACTTC. This sequence encodes CSVGDEQYF.

This clonotype was picked up a small number of times. This chain connects TRBV7-2 to TRBJ2-3, with 8 nucleotides matching TRBD2. J was trimmed by 2 bases and V by 1 base; bases with no gene match: 5. This CDR3 spans 16 amino acids. Germline assignment: CDR1 SGHTA and CDR2 FQGNSA. The chain's CDR3 is CASSLDSSGFTDTQYF. In DNA, the CDR3 is TGTGCCAGCAGCTTAGACTCTAGCGGGTTCACAGATACGCAGTATTTT.

CDR3: CASRPGTGWYNEQFF. In nucleotides, the CDR3 is TGTGCCAGCAGACCCGGGACAGGGTGGTACAATGAGCAGTTCTTC. The chain combines TRBV2 with TRBJ2-1; 9 positions agree with TRBD1. CDR1 is SNHLY and CDR2 is FYNNEI in the germline V gene. The CDR3 is made up of 15 amino acids. V lost 6 bases, J lost 4 bases, and 7 bases stayed unmatched.

This clonotype was seen a handful of times. The chain has TRBV20-1 and TRBJ1-1; 8 positions agree with TRBD1. After removal of 5 bases from V and 6 bases from J, the junction contained 8 bases not matched to a gene. This CDR3 has 13 residues. Germline CDR1 and CDR2: DFQATT and SNEGSKA (reference sequence). CDR3 sequence: CSAPQGDVAEAFF. CDR3 nucleotides: TGCAGTGCTCCACAGGGGGACGTGGCTGAAGCTTTCTTT.

As for this clonotype: The junction differs from germline at one of its ends, possibly a read error. The chain employs TRBV10-3 and TRBJ1-5, with a tentative D call TRBD1 (5 bases). Per germline, CDR1 ENHRY and CDR2 SYGVKD. This CDR3 is 12 amino acids long. This CDR3 reads CTISVGGQPQHF. For the CDR3, the DNA is TGTACCATCAGTGTCGGGGGACAGCCCCAGCATTTT.

This chain uses TRBV27 with TRBJ2-5, with D possibly being TRBD2 (6 bases). The CDR3 sequence is 15 residues long. Trimming removed 6 bases from V and 0 bases from J, with 14 bases in between. Germline V gene sequence: CDR1 MNHEY, CDR2 SMNVEV (reference sequence). As DNA, the CDR3 is TGTGCCAGCAGGGGGGGTCTCGTGGACCAAGAGACCCAGTACTTC. Encoded protein: CASRGGLVDQETQYF.

This clonotype has a handful of counts. The rearrangement joins TRBV6-1 to TRBJ2-3, with 9 positions matching TRBD2. In germline, CDR1 is MNHNS, CDR2 SASEGT. J was trimmed by 3 bases and V by 8 bases; bases with no gene match: 3. The CDR3 is made up of 13 amino acids. The chain's CDR3 is CASLTSGTDTQYF. DNA of the CDR3: TGTGCCAGCCTGACTAGCGGTACAGATACGCAGTATTTT.

In its sample, this clonotype was seen a few times. The chain recombines TRBV6-2 or TRBV6-3 with TRBJ1-2, with D unclear. The V end lost 5 bases, the J end lost 7 bases, and 8 bases lay between the germline ends. The CDR3 extends over 11 amino acids. The V gene's germline CDR1 is MNHEY and CDR2 SVGEGT. CDR3 in DNA: TGTGCCAGCAGTCAATCGAGTGGCTACACCTTC. Translated, it gives CASSQSSGYTF.

The chain links TRBV7-9 to TRBJ2-5; 7 bases are a match to TRBD1. CDR3 length equals 14 residues. CDR1 and CDR2 (germline): SEHNR, FQNEAQ (reference sequence). V lost 5 bases and J lost 2; bases outside the gene matches: 5. CDR3 in amino acids: CASSPWDSQETQYF. For the CDR3, the DNA is TGTGCCAGCAGCCCTTGGGACAGTCAAGAGACCCAGTACTTC. Complete variable domain (other parts from reference TRBV7-9 and TRBJ2-5): DTGVSQNPRHKITKRGQNVTFRCDPISEHNRLYWYRQTLGQGPEFLTYFQNEAQLEKSRLLSDRFSAERPKGSFSTLEIQRTEQGDSAMYLCASSPWDSQETQYFGPGTRLLVL.

This clonotype was seen more than once but under ten times. This CDR3 reads CSAIPGQGGGETQYF. CDR3 DNA sequence: TGCAGTGCTATTCCGGGACAGGGGGGGGGAGAGACCCAGTACTTC. The chain combines TRBV20-1 with TRBJ2-5, with 11 bases matching TRBD1. The CDR3 runs to 15 residues. V lost 4 bases to trimming and J lost 4 bases; unmatched junction nucleotides: 8. Germline V lookup: CDR1 DFQATT, CDR2 SNEGSKA (reference sequence).

This clonotype was found a few times. V and J are TRBV20-1 and TRBJ1-4; D may be TRBD1 (6 bases). This CDR3 comprises 15 residues. Germline CDR1 DFQATT, CDR2 SNEGSKA (reference sequence). V shed 6 bases and J shed 2 bases, with 16 bases lying between them. The CDR3 sequence is CSARLRGSTNEKLFF. CDR3 nucleotide sequence: TGCAGTGCAAGACTAAGGGGGAGTACTAATGAAAAACTGTTTTTT.

This clonotype was seen a handful of times. The V gene is TRBV12-3 or TRBV12-4, the J gene TRBJ2-7; 10 bases line up with TRBD2. Trimming cost V 6 bases and J 3 bases; bases outside gene matches: 5. CDR3 length: 14 amino acids. The CDR3 is CASRPSGGYYEQYF. CDR3 coding DNA: TGTGCCAGCAGGCCTAGCGGGGGCTACTACGAGCAGTACTTC.

This clonotype appeared once. The chain recombines TRBV20-1 with TRBJ2-5; tentative D call: TRBD2 (6 bases). Germline assignment: CDR1 DFQATT and CDR2 SNEGSKA (reference sequence). CDR3 size: 11 residues. V was shortened by 5 bases and J by 11 bases, with 15 bases between the two germline ends. CDR3 DNA: TGCAGTGCTCTAGCGTACAATGAGCAGTACTTC. Protein sequence: CSALAYNEQYF.

The chain is built from TRBV6-5 and TRBJ2-2; D remains ambiguous. The CDR3 sequence is 14 residues long. V was shortened by 0 bases and J by 6 bases, with 8 bases between the two germline ends. CDR1 MNHEY and CDR2 SVGAGI come from the germline V gene. The CDR3 spells CASSYSNNPGELFF. DNA for the CDR3: TGTGCCAGCAGTTACTCTAATAACCCCGGGGAGCTGTTTTTT.

In its sample, this clonotype was seen a few times. This chain uses TRBV5-5 with TRBJ2-1; D is possibly TRBD2 (7 bases). The CDR3 covers 15 residues. The V and J ends lost 0 bases and 8 bases respectively, with 15 bases between them. Germline values: CDR1 SGHKS, CDR2 YYEKEE (reference sequence). Here the CDR3 reads CASSLERGRGDEQFF. For the CDR3, the DNA is TGTGCCAGCAGCTTGGAGCGGGGTAGGGGGGATGAGCAGTTCTTC.

The CDR3, as DNA: TGTGCCAGCAGTTATCTACAGGGGAAAGAAGGGACCCAGTACTTC. As protein: CASSYLQGKEGTQYF. V is TRBV12-3 or TRBV12-4 and J is TRBJ2-5, with 7 bases that match TRBD1. Losses at the gene ends were 4 bases for V and 7 bases for J; bases not matched to a gene: 12. The CDR3 has 15 amino acids.

The chain recombines TRBV11-2 with TRBJ2-2; no reliable D call. V was pared by 1 base and J by 6 bases, with 6 bases between. CDR1 is SGHAT and CDR2 is FQNNGV in the germline V gene. This CDR3 comprises 13 residues. The CDR3 protein is CASSLGAPGELFF. The DNA for the CDR3 is TGTGCCAGCAGCTTAGGGGCACCCGGGGAGCTGTTTTTT.

Worth noting for this clonotype: As the CDR3 is not closed by the conserved phenylalanine or tryptophan, this likely results from a read error. This chain joins TRBV5-1 and TRBJ2-6; D gene unclear. The germline V gene has CDR1 SGHRS and CDR2 YFSETQ. V shed 4 bases and J shed 2 bases, with 7 bases lying between them. The CDR3 is 14 amino acids. Written as DNA, the CDR3 is TGCGCCAGCAGCCCCCTCCCTGGGGCCAACGTCCTGACTTAC. Translating gives CASSPLPGANVLTY.

This chain connects TRBV19 to TRBJ2-7; D is possibly TRBD2 (6 bases). V lost 1 base and J lost 2, with 15 bases in between. From germline, CDR1 is LNHDA and CDR2 SQIVND (reference sequence). The CDR3 runs 16 residues. DNA for the CDR3: TGTGCCAGTAGTATAGCGGGACGCGCGGGAACCTACGAGCAGTACTTC. Residues: CASSIAGRAGTYEQYF.

The V and J genes are TRBV29-1 and TRBJ2-5, with 7 bases that match TRBD2. Germline CDR1 reads SQVTM; CDR2 reads ANQGSEA. V trimming: 7 bases; J trimming: 4 bases; junction bases outside the gene matches: 12. The CDR3 totals 14 residues. CDR3 nucleotide sequence: TGCAGCGCAACCCATAGCGGGCGAGGAGAGACCCAGTACTTC. Protein sequence: CSATHSGRGETQYF. Supplemented by reference TRBV29-1 and TRBJ2-5, the full variable domain reads SAVISQKPSRDICQRGTSLTIQCQVDSQVTMMFWYRQQPGQSLTLIATANQGSEATYESGFVIDKFPISRPNLTFSTLTVSNMSPEDSSIYLCSATHSGRGETQYFGPGTRLLVL.

This clonotype showed up just a few times. The V call is TRBV15, the J call TRBJ2-5; D could derive from TRBD1 or TRBD2 (6 bases each). Germline V gene lookup returns CDR1 LNHNV and CDR2 YYDKDF (reference sequence). The V and J ends lost 0 bases and 1 base respectively, with 15 bases between them. The CDR3 is 17 residues long. CDR3 sequence reads: CATSRDRGESSQETQYF. DNA for the CDR3: TGTGCCACCAGCAGAGATAGGGGGGAGTCTAGCCAAGAGACCCAGTACTTC.

V gene TRBV4-2 combines with J gene TRBJ1-5, with 8 bases matching TRBD1. This CDR3 is built from 16 residues. The V gene end was trimmed by 4 bases and the J gene end by 0 bases; junction bases not matched to a gene: 5. CDR1 LGHNA and CDR2 YNFKEQ come from the germline V gene. The CDR3 DNA reads TGTGCCAGCAGCCTCACAGGGGGGGATAGCAATCAGCCCCAGCATTTT. Protein product: CASSLTGGDSNQPQHF.